The next 20 T cell receptor beta chains were all read from a single sample in a study of blood T cell repertoires in COVID-19. This table comes from immunoSEQ multiplex PCR, and its TCRdb copy is limited to in-frame clones, with some not included. The repertoire holds 100,000 or so clones, with around nine tenths as singletons. The sequencing input was peripheral blood. The receptors were gathered from a woman aged 50 to 60 with COVID-19, enrolled during active disease.

The chain carries TRBV10-3 and TRBJ2-7; 8 bases agree with TRBD2. The CDR3 runs 13 residues. The germline V gene has CDR1 ENHRY and CDR2 SYGVKD. The ends lost 8 bases at V and 6 bases at J; junction bases unmatched: 9. CDR3 protein: CAIQSGGLGEQYF. The CDR3 DNA reads as TGTGCCATCCAGAGCGGGGGTCTCGGCGAGCAGTACTTC.

The rearrangement links TRBV19 to TRBJ1-1, with D maybe TRBD1 (6 bases). The germline CDR1 and CDR2 sequences are LNHDA and SQIVND (reference sequence). Trimming took off 10 bases at V and 2 bases at J, with 14 bases between the two ends. The CDR3 spans 13 residues. Here the CDR3 reads CAIWGRGNTEAFF. DNA for the CDR3: TGTGCCATTTGGGGCAGGGGAAACACTGAAGCTTTCTTT. Looking up the rest from reference TRBV19 and TRBJ1-1 gives the full variable domain: DGGITQSPKYLFRKEGQNVTLSCEQNLNHDAMYWYRQDPGQGLRLIYYSQIVNDFQKGDIAEGYSVSREKKESFPLTVTSAQKNPTAFYLCAIWGRGNTEAFFGQGTRLTVV.

The rearrangement uses TRBV9 and TRBJ2-2; D is uncertain. V lost 1 base, J lost 0 bases, and 19 bases lay in between. Germline values: CDR1 SGDLS, CDR2 YYNGEE. The CDR3 sequence is 19 residues long. Here the CDR3 DNA reads TGTGCCAGCAGCGTAAACCCTCCGGAGTTTTTCGCGAACACCGGGGAGCTGTTTTTT. Translated: CASSVNPPEFFANTGELFF.

On this clone: One end of the junction varies from germline; a read error may be responsible. The V and J genes are TRBV28 and TRBJ1-3; a weak D match, TRBD1 (5 bases). CDR3 size: 16 residues. CDR1 is MDHEN and CDR2 is SYDVKM in the germline V gene. This CDR3 reads CASSLWRTLSPTGIYF. CDR3 DNA: TGTGCCAGCAGTCTATGGAGGACGCTAAGCCCCACAGGCATATATTTT.

This chain uses TRBV27 with TRBJ1-5, with D perhaps TRBD1 (6 bases). The CDR3 extends over 15 amino acids. Germline assignment: CDR1 MNHEY and CDR2 SMNVEV (reference sequence). Trimming left V 5 bases short and J 0 bases short, with 11 bases between. The CDR3 is CASSRTVYSNQPQHF. The CDR3 DNA follows: TGTGCCAGCAGTAGGACAGTATATAGCAATCAGCCCCAGCATTTT.

As concerns this clone: The sample holds other DNA sequences that translate to the same CDR3. The chain uses TRBV24-1 and TRBJ1-1; D is undetermined. V was clipped by 7 bases and J by 0 bases, with 8 bases between them. Germline V gene data show CDR1 as KGHDR and CDR2 as SFDVKD. The CDR3 consists of 13 residues. The CDR3 sequence is CATSPGLNTEAFF. The CDR3 DNA reads TGTGCCACCAGCCCAGGCTTGAACACTGAAGCTTTCTTT.

J is TRBJ2-1 and V is TRBV24-1; D uncertain. The germline CDR1 and CDR2 sequences are KGHDR and SFDVKD. V was trimmed by 0 bases and J by 0 bases, leaving 5 bases between them. This CDR3 contains 15 residues. In DNA, the CDR3 is TGTGCCACCAGTGATTTGGGCAGCTCCTACAATGAGCAGTTCTTC. Amino acid sequence: CATSDLGSSYNEQFF.

J is TRBJ1-1 and V is TRBV28; the D is unclear. CDR1 is MDHEN and CDR2 is SYDVKM in the germline V gene. CDR3 length equals 15 residues. V lost 2 bases and J lost 3, with 13 bases in between. The CDR3 loop is CASSLVGRSDTEAFF. The CDR3 DNA is TGTGCCAGCAGTTTAGTGGGCAGATCGGACACTGAAGCTTTCTTT.

The chain recombines TRBV5-1 with TRBJ1-3, with D possibly matching TRBD1 (5 bases). Germline V gene lookup returns CDR1 SGHRS and CDR2 YFSETQ. CDR3 length: 14 residues. V lost 0 bases, J lost 5 bases, and 9 bases lay in between. CDR3 sequence: CASSLGTNRNTIYF. Written as DNA, the CDR3 is TGCGCCAGCAGCTTGGGGACAAATAGAAACACCATATATTTT.

The chain employs TRBV27 and TRBJ2-2; the match to TRBD1 covers 9 bases. This CDR3 is 17 amino acids long. CDR1 is MNHEY and CDR2 is SMNVEV in the germline V gene (reference sequence). The V gene end was trimmed by 4 bases and the J gene end by 3 bases; junction bases not matched to a gene: 9. DNA for the CDR3: TGTGCCAGCAGTTCTCTCGGGACAGGGTGGGACACCGGGGAGCTGTTTTTT. Encoded protein: CASSSLGTGWDTGELFF.

The rearrangement joins TRBV10-3 to TRBJ2-2; 9 nucleotides agree with TRBD1. CDR1 is ENHRY and CDR2 is SYGVKD in the germline V gene. V gave up 0 bases and J gave up 5 bases; unmatched junction bases: 4. CDR3 length: 16 amino acids. The CDR3 nucleotides read TGTGCCATCAGTGAGTCGAGAGGGACAGGGACCGGGGAGCTGTTTTTT. Its translation is CAISESRGTGTGELFF.

The V gene is TRBV5-4, the J gene TRBJ1-6; 7 bases align to TRBD1. This CDR3 contains 15 residues. V gave up 4 bases and J gave up 11 bases; unmatched junction bases: 12. Germline CDR1 SGHNT, CDR2 YYREEE (reference sequence). CDR3 in amino acids: CASSLLEQGLAPLHF. The CDR3 coding sequence is TGTGCCAGCAGCCTACTGGAACAGGGGCTAGCACCCCTCCACTTT.

The chain combines TRBV30 with TRBJ1-2; 10 bases are a match to TRBD1. The V and J ends lost 2 bases and 4 bases, in that order; junction bases with no gene match: 1. In germline, CDR1 is GTSNPN, CDR2 SVGIG (reference sequence). The CDR3 is 13 amino acids. CDR3 sequence: CAWSRDRGYGYTF. The CDR3 DNA follows: TGTGCCTGGAGTAGGGACAGGGGCTATGGCTACACCTTC.

This clone was seen a handful of times. The rearrangement links TRBV6-5 to TRBJ1-2; 8 nucleotides line up with TRBD1. Losses at the gene ends were 2 bases for V and 7 bases for J; bases not matched to a gene: 6. CDR3 length: 14 amino acids. Germline values: CDR1 MNHEY, CDR2 SVGAGI. This CDR3 reads CASSYRGQGGGYTF. The CDR3 coding sequence is TGTGCCAGCAGTTACCGTGGACAGGGTGGTGGCTACACCTTC.

This rearrangement joins TRBV7-2 to TRBJ1-3; a possible D gene is TRBD1 (6 bases). The CDR3 has 16 amino acids. The V gene's germline CDR1 is SGHTA and CDR2 FQGNSA. Deletions cut 6 bases from V and 7 bases from J, with 22 bases between. CDR3 sequence (DNA): TGTGCCAGCAGTCCCGTCGTCCGGGATCAGGGGAACACCATATATTTT. Translated, it gives CASSPVVRDQGNTIYF.

The chain is built from TRBV6-1 and TRBJ1-6, with 7 bases aligning to TRBD1. Germline values: CDR1 MNHNS, CDR2 SASEGT. The length of the CDR3 is 15 residues. After removal of 3 bases from V and 7 bases from J, the junction contained 6 bases not matched to a gene. In nucleotides, the CDR3 is TGTGCCAGCAGTGACCGGTCCAGGGGGAATTCACCCCTCCACTTT. Its translation is CASSDRSRGNSPLHF.

This clone was seen a single time. The chain employs TRBV21-1 and TRBJ1-2; TRBD1 was called by the table and not checked on the DNA. TRBV21-1 is shown as a pseudogene. This CDR3 has 13 residues. The CDR3 here is CANRGQSSDGYTF. The CDR3 region has the DNA TGTGCCAATCGGGGACAGAGTTCGGACGGCTACACCTTC.

V and J are TRBV12-3 or TRBV12-4 and TRBJ2-1, with 8 nucleotides matching TRBD2. CDR3 length: 12 residues. Trimming at V came to 3 bases and at J to 9 bases, leaving 1 base not matched to a gene. CDR3 residues: CASSFAGGEQFF. CDR3 nucleotides: TGTGCCAGCAGTTTCGCGGGGGGTGAGCAGTTCTTC.

V gene TRBV19 combines with J gene TRBJ2-2, with 7 bases aligning to TRBD2. Looked up from germline, CDR1 is LNHDA and CDR2 is SQIVND (reference sequence). The CDR3 loop spans 15 amino acids. Unmatched junction bases numbered 9, after V lost 9 bases and J lost 2 bases. CDR3 residues: CASHGGSYNTGELFF. Here the CDR3 DNA reads TGTGCCAGCCACGGGGGGTCTTACAACACCGGGGAGCTGTTTTTT. The full variable domain, with the rest looked up from reference TRBV19 and TRBJ2-2, is DGGITQSPKYLFRKEGQNVTLSCEQNLNHDAMYWYRQDPGQGLRLIYYSQIVNDFQKGDIAEGYSVSREKKESFPLTVTSAQKNPTAFYLCASHGGSYNTGELFFGEGSRLTVL.

This chain uses TRBV2 with TRBJ2-3; 11 bases align to TRBD2. There are 15 residues in the CDR3. Germline V lookup: CDR1 SNHLY, CDR2 FYNNEI. Losses at the gene ends were 11 bases for V and 3 bases for J; bases not matched to a gene: 10. The CDR3 nucleotides read TGTGCCGCGAGGGCATTAGCGGGGGGGACAGATACGCAGTATTTT. It encodes CAARALAGGTDTQYF.